This T cell receptor (beta chain) is drawn from a study of T cell responses to AZD1222 COVID-19 vaccine. The study, taken as a whole, reports: The donor cohort was predominantly white British with a female majority, and clonal diversity may have been underestimated.

V dropped 3 bases and J dropped 1 base, with 9 bases sitting between them. The CDR3 runs 14 residues. The germline gives CDR1 SGHTA, CDR2 FQGNSA. The method was immunoSEQ multiplex PCR; TCRdb's version includes in-frame clones alone and lacks a portion of them. The data hold 110,000 to 150,000 clones, with approximately 90% observed a single time. A remark on this clone: Antigen specificity is unknown.

This TCR was sampled from an adult who received the AZD1222 COVID-19 vaccine. The sample consisted of peripheral blood, taken 28 days after the second AZD1222 dose. This chain connects TRBV7-2 to TRBJ1-2, with D maybe TRBD1 (6 bases). The CDR3 spells CASSFGQSNYGYTF. CDR3 DNA sequence: TGTGCCAGCAGCTTCGGACAGAGTAACTATGGCTACACCTTC. Drawing the rest from reference TRBV7-2 and TRBJ1-2, the complete variable domain is GAGVSQSPSNKVTEKGKDVELRCDPISGHTALYWYRQSLGQGLEFLIYFQGNSAPDKSGLPSDRFSAERTGGSVSTLTIQRTQQEDSAVYLCASSFGQSNYGYTFGSGTRLTVV.